The 30 T cell receptor beta chains given below trace back to one sample, sequenced in a study of T cells in Graves' hyperthyroidism and ophthalmopathy. Using RNA transcripts as the source, TCR beta CDR3 regions were amplified. In the first-round RT-PCR of the TCR CDR3, the HTBI primer set was used. TCRdb reprocessed the multiplex PCR reads with MiXCR, giving one entry per CDR3 protein. This sample yields some 800,000 distinct CDR3 sequences, of which roughly 40% are seen a single time; 7.5% to 9.5% belongs to the top ten. Sequencing was performed on blood. These receptors were taken from a man in his late teens or twenties with Graves' hyperthyroidism.

A note on this clonotype: A read error may produce the germline difference seen at one junction end. The chain links TRBV10-3 to TRBJ2-5; D gene uncertain. The CDR3 consists of 15 residues. Germline V gene sequence: CDR1 ENHRY, CDR2 SYGVKD. The CDR3 coding sequence is TGTGCCAGCAGTTTAACGGCAGTGTACCAAGAGACCCAGTACTTC. As protein: CASSLTAVYQETQYF.

This clonotype was seen a single time. The J gene is TRBJ2-3, the V gene TRBV29-1; a weak D match, TRBD2 (5 bases). The germline V gene encodes CDR1 SQVTM and CDR2 ANQGSEA. Trimming cost V 5 bases and J 6 bases, with 12 bases left between them. This CDR3 spans 12 amino acids. CDR3 sequence reads: CSVMAGADTQYF. DNA for the CDR3: TGCAGCGTTATGGCGGGTGCGGATACGCAGTATTTT.

The chain couples TRBV12-3 or TRBV12-4 to TRBJ2-7, with D possibly TRBD1 on 6 matching bases. V gave up 1 base and J gave up 2 bases, with 15 bases separating them. CDR3 length: 16 residues. The CDR3 region has the DNA TGTGCCAGCAGTTTAGGGTGGAGACAGGTCGCCTACGAGCAGTACTTC. Translating it yields CASSLGWRQVAYEQYF.

This rearrangement joins TRBV9 to TRBJ2-3; 12 bases map to TRBD2. CDR1 is SGDLS, CDR2 YYNGEE, per germline. The CDR3 loop spans 16 amino acids. The J segment lost 3 bases and the V segment lost 4 bases, leaving 6 bases of the junction unmatched. The CDR3 here is CASSLLAGGGTDTQYF. The CDR3 nucleotides read TGTGCCAGCAGCCTCCTAGCGGGGGGGGGTACAGATACGCAGTATTTT.

The chain carries TRBV7-9 and TRBJ1-1, with D perhaps matching TRBD1 (5 bases). Germline V gene sequence: CDR1 SEHNR, CDR2 FQNEAQ (reference sequence). The CDR3 has 18 amino acids. Trimming removed 7 bases at V and 0 bases at J, with 24 bases between. The CDR3, as DNA: TGTGCCAGCATCCGATCAATGGGGGGGGAAGTTATGAACACTGAAGCTTTCTTT. It codes for CASIRSMGGEVMNTEAFF.

The CDR3 DNA reads TGTGCCAGCAGCGCGGACAGGGGGCAGGGGGCCAACGTCCTGACTTTC. Encoded protein: CASSADRGQGANVLTF. J is TRBJ2-6 and V is TRBV7-2; 11 bases match TRBD1. The CDR3 is 16 residues long. Germline V gene sequence: CDR1 SGHTA, CDR2 FQGNSA. The V segment lost 5 bases and the J segment 4 bases; nucleotides outside the gene matches: 4.

Remarks on this clonotype: This may be a read error: a much more frequent sequence differs by one nucleotide. The chain links TRBV19 to TRBJ1-6; D unclear. The CDR3 extends over 13 amino acids. Germline V CDR1 and CDR2: LNHDA, SQIVND (reference sequence). Here the CDR3 DNA reads TGTGCCAGTAGTATTCGATCCCCTTCACCCCTCTACTTT. Its protein product is CASSIRSPSPLYF.

The chain is built from TRBV12-3 or TRBV12-4 and TRBJ2-7; the D gene is possibly TRBD2 (6 bases). V shed 4 bases and J shed 2 bases, with 15 bases lying between them. The CDR3 loop spans 15 amino acids. The CDR3 bases are TGTGCCAGCAGTTCCCTCCCCCGCGGGACCTACGAGCAGTACTTC. It is translated as CASSSLPRGTYEQYF.

In this sample, this clonotype turned up once. The V and J genes are TRBV7-9 and TRBJ1-2, with TRBD1 matching 10 bases. Trimming cost V 5 bases and J 2 bases; bases outside gene matches: 8. The CDR3 extends over 16 amino acids. From germline, CDR1 is SEHNR and CDR2 FQNEAQ (reference sequence). The CDR3 nucleotides are TGTGCCAGCAGCCAAATGACAGGGGGCGACAACTATGGCTACACCTTC. Residues: CASSQMTGGDNYGYTF.

The chain links TRBV10-3 to TRBJ2-7; D unclear. The germline V and J ends were trimmed by 5 bases and 0 bases, with 11 bases remaining between them. This CDR3 is 14 amino acids long. Per the germline V gene, CDR1 is ENHRY and CDR2 is SYGVKD. The CDR3: CAISLTLYSYEQYF. The CDR3 bases are TGTGCCATCAGTCTAACCTTGTACTCCTACGAGCAGTACTTC.

This clonotype showed up just once. This chain links TRBV7-9 with TRBJ1-1; the D gene is possibly TRBD1 (5 bases). V lost 5 bases and J lost 4, with 14 bases in between. The CDR3 runs to 14 residues. CDR1 and CDR2 from the germline V gene are SEHNR and FQNEAQ (reference sequence). The CDR3, as DNA: TGTGCCAGCAGCGCAGGCGCGAGGGGCACTGAAGCTTTCTTT. Its translation is CASSAGARGTEAFF. The full variable domain, its missing parts supplied by reference TRBV7-9 and TRBJ1-1, is DTGVSQNPRHKITKRGQNVTFRCDPISEHNRLYWYRQTLGQGPEFLTYFQNEAQLEKSRLLSDRFSAERPKGSFSTLEIQRTEQGDSAMYLCASSAGARGTEAFFGQGTRLTVV.

V gene TRBV7-9 combines with J gene TRBJ2-2; D is ambiguous. This CDR3 is built from 15 residues. Germline values: CDR1 SEHNR, CDR2 FQNEAQ (reference sequence). V gave up 5 bases and J gave up 8 bases, with 18 bases separating them. The CDR3 loop is CASSRPTSDGGELFF. Written as DNA, the CDR3 is TGTGCCAGCAGCCGGCCCACAAGCGATGGGGGGGAGCTGTTTTTT.

This clonotype was seen a few times. The rearrangement joins TRBV11-3 to TRBJ1-2; no reliable D call. This CDR3 region has 12 residues. Germline V lookup: CDR1 SGHNT, CDR2 YENEEA. Trimming pared 5 bases from V and 3 bases from J, leaving 7 bases between. Here the CDR3 reads CASSPRHYGYTF. CDR3 nucleotides: TGTGCCAGCAGCCCCCGCCACTATGGCTACACCTTC.

The chain links TRBV27 to TRBJ1-1; D ambiguous. The CDR3 loop spans 13 amino acids. Trimming removed 1 base from V and 9 bases from J, with 12 bases in between. Germline CDR1 and CDR2: MNHEY and SMNVEV (reference sequence). The CDR3 is CASSLFQRTQAFF. CDR3 coding DNA: TGTGCCAGCAGTTTATTCCAACGCACCCAAGCTTTCTTT.

This clonotype was found a few times. J is TRBJ2-2 and V is TRBV29-1; 9 positions agree with TRBD1. The CDR3 has 14 amino acids. The V and J ends lost 4 bases and 6 bases, in that order; junction bases with no gene match: 6. Germline V CDR1 and CDR2: SQVTM, ANQGSEA. DNA for the CDR3: TGCAGCGTTGGGCTAGGACAGGGGCCCGGGGAGCTGTTTTTT. It translates to CSVGLGQGPGELFF.

The chain is built from TRBV4-1 and TRBJ1-6; no clear D gene. The CDR3 spans 15 residues. Per germline, CDR1 MGHRA and CDR2 YSYEKL. Trimming cost V 0 bases and J 9 bases, with 12 bases left between them. The CDR3 region is CASSQDGFDSSPLHF. The CDR3 DNA reads TGCGCCAGCAGCCAAGATGGGTTTGATAGTTCACCCCTCCACTTT.

This clonotype was counted at least ten times. The chain joins TRBV7-6 to TRBJ1-3, with D uncertain. V dropped 5 bases and J dropped 0 bases, with 11 bases sitting between them. CDR1 is SGHVS, CDR2 FNYEAQ, per germline. The CDR3 sequence is 15 residues long. CDR3 region: CASSATVISGNTIYF. The CDR3 nucleotides read TGTGCCAGCAGCGCTACAGTGATCTCTGGAAACACCATATATTTT.

There are a few counts of this clonotype. The V and J genes are TRBV9 and TRBJ2-7; D is ambiguous. The CDR3 extends over 15 amino acids. The germline CDR1 and CDR2 sequences are SGDLS and YYNGEE. V gave up 4 bases and J gave up 3 bases, with 17 bases separating them. CDR3 nucleotides: TGTGCCAGCAGCCCCCACCTGGAGAGGTACTACGAGCAGTACTTC. This translates into CASSPHLERYYEQYF. Variable domain in full (rest from reference TRBV9 and TRBJ2-7): DSGVTQTPKHLITATGQRVTLRCSPRSGDLSVYWYQQSLDQGLQFLIQYYNGEERAKGNILERFSAQQFPDLHSELNLSSLELGDSALYFCASSPHLERYYEQYFGPGTRLTVT.

To note about this clonotype: A read error may produce the germline difference seen at one junction end. The V call is TRBV6-5, the J call TRBJ1-1; TRBD1 agrees at 7 bases. Looked up from germline, CDR1 is MNHEY and CDR2 is SVGAGI. The CDR3 has 15 residues. For the CDR3, the DNA is TGTGCCATCAGTTACTCGGTGACAGGGTACACTGAAGCTTTCTTT. Translating gives CAISYSVTGYTEAFF.

Ten or more counts support this clonotype. The chain links TRBV2 to TRBJ1-5; a possible D gene is TRBD1 (5 bases). The V and J ends lost 6 bases and 1 base respectively, with 10 bases between them. The CDR3 length is 14 residues. The V gene's germline CDR1 is SNHLY and CDR2 FYNNEI. The CDR3 protein is CASSKEGSNQPQHF. The CDR3 DNA follows: TGTGCCAGCAGCAAAGAGGGGAGCAATCAGCCCCAGCATTTT.

The gene calls are TRBV7-9 and TRBJ1-1, with 7 bases that match TRBD1. The J call may be incorrect, as the DNA end agrees better with TRBJ2-2. CDR1 is SEHNR and CDR2 is FQNEAQ in the germline V gene (reference sequence). The CDR3 is 15 residues long. The CDR3 nucleotides read TGTGCCAGCAGCTATCCCTCCAGGGGGAATGGGGAGCTGTTTTTT. Protein sequence: CASSYPSRGNGELFF.

This clonotype has at least ten counts. This chain uses TRBV13 with TRBJ2-5, with TRBD1 identical over 8 bases. In germline, CDR1 is PRHDT, CDR2 FYEKMQ (reference sequence). The CDR3 has 12 residues. Trimming at V came to 4 bases and at J to 8 bases, leaving 3 bases not matched to a gene. This CDR3 is CASSSTGGTQYF. CDR3 nucleotides: TGTGCCAGCAGCTCCACAGGGGGAACCCAGTACTTC.

This clonotype has ten or more counts. The chain has TRBV2 and TRBJ1-5; the match to TRBD1 covers 7 bases. The CDR3 has 17 residues. Germline V gives CDR1 SNHLY, CDR2 FYNNEI. V dropped 0 bases and J dropped 3; count of bases not matched to a gene: 8. The CDR3 DNA reads TGTGCCAGCAGTGAAGCGCTTGGGGACAGATACAATCAGCCCCAGCATTTT. Translation: CASSEALGDRYNQPQHF.

This chain connects TRBV6-5 to TRBJ1-2; TRBD1 aligns across 7 bases. V trimming: 5 bases; J trimming: 6 bases; junction bases outside the gene matches: 9. CDR3 size: 14 residues. Germline CDR1 reads MNHEY; CDR2 reads SVGAGI. The DNA of the CDR3 is TGTGCCAGCAGTCGCACGACAGGGACCCATGGCTACACCTTC. Amino acid sequence: CASSRTTGTHGYTF.

This chain uses TRBV10-3 with TRBJ2-5, with 10 bases that match TRBD2. Trimming took 10 bases from V and 5 from J; bases not matched to a gene: 13. CDR3 length: 15 residues. Per the germline V gene, CDR1 is ENHRY and CDR2 is SYGVKD. DNA of the CDR3: TGTGCCAGCAGGCGAATAGCGGGGGGCGCGGAGACCCAGTACTTC. It translates to CASRRIAGGAETQYF.

Many counts were recorded for this clonotype. The genes are TRBV12-3 or TRBV12-4 and TRBJ1-2; a weak D match, TRBD1 (5 bases). V was shortened by 3 bases and J by 6 bases, with 14 bases between the two germline ends. The CDR3 totals 14 residues. CDR3: CASSFGGAIDGYTF. The CDR3 DNA is TGTGCCAGCAGTTTTGGCGGGGCTATCGATGGCTACACCTTC.

This chain connects TRBV7-9 to TRBJ2-2; either TRBD1 or TRBD2 may supply D (6 bases each). The CDR3 contains 14 residues. Trimming removed 5 bases from V and 6 bases from J, with 13 bases in between. Per germline, CDR1 SEHNR and CDR2 FQNEAQ (reference sequence). The CDR3 loop reads CASSRIRGPGELFF. The CDR3 nucleotides read TGTGCCAGCAGCAGAATCCGGGGGCCCGGGGAGCTGTTTTTT.

The rearrangement links TRBV4-1 to TRBJ1-2; perhaps TRBD1 as D (5 bases). This CDR3 is 13 amino acids long. CDR1 MGHRA and CDR2 YSYEKL come from the germline V gene. The V and J ends lost 4 bases and 8 bases respectively, with 14 bases between them. The CDR3 DNA follows: TGCGCCAGCAGCCGGGACCCGGTGGAAGGCTACACCTTC. Translating gives CASSRDPVEGYTF.

This clonotype was observed at least ten times. This chain links TRBV9 with TRBJ2-5, with D perhaps TRBD1 or TRBD2 (5 bases each). Germline CDR1 reads SGDLS; CDR2 reads YYNGEE. There are 15 residues in the CDR3. V dropped 0 bases and J dropped 5 bases, with 14 bases sitting between them. The CDR3, as DNA: TGTGCCAGCAGCGTAGAGTCAGGGCCGGGGGAGACCCAGTACTTC. This encodes CASSVESGPGETQYF.

This clonotype has a count of ten or more. The chain recombines TRBV7-9 with TRBJ2-2; no reliable D call. Germline V gene sequence: CDR1 SEHNR, CDR2 FQNEAQ (reference sequence). V was shortened by 7 bases and J by 6 bases, with 9 bases between the two germline ends. The CDR3 covers 12 residues. CDR3 sequence reads: CASNEIAGELFF. DNA for the CDR3: TGTGCCAGCAACGAGATAGCCGGGGAGCTGTTTTTT.